This TCR beta chain was identified during a study of blood T cell repertoires in COVID-19. The data were produced by immunoSEQ multiplex PCR, yet TCRdb's version contains in-frame clones alone and is incomplete. Among 150,000 or so clones listed, approximately 83% were seen once. This clone appeared a single time. The CDR3 loop spans 15 amino acids. Trimming left V 1 base short and J 10 bases short, with 14 bases between. The germline gives CDR1 LNHDA, CDR2 SQIVND (reference sequence). Sequencing input: peripheral blood. The sequence was collected from a woman aged 60 to 75 with COVID-19, enrolled during active disease. The rearrangement joins TRBV19 to TRBJ1-6, with D possibly TRBD1 on 5 matching bases. In DNA, the CDR3 is TGTGCCAGTAGTATAGCCCCGAGGACAACATCACCCCTCCACTTT. It encodes CASSIAPRTTSPLHF.